Listed below are T cell receptor beta chains from one sample, sequenced in a study of OX40 agonist ivuxolimab in advanced cancers. This table comes from immunoSEQ multiplex PCR, and its TCRdb copy is limited to in-frame clones, with some not included. The sample includes roughly 8,600 clones, about 80% of them seen just once. The sample was CD4+ or CD8+ T cells sorted from blood, taken in a trial of the OX40 agonist ivuxolimab. All receptors derive from an adult with an advanced solid tumor such as melanoma, head and neck, liver or kidney cancer. Each CDR3 is given with its conserved first and last residue. A D gene is named only where the DNA matches it firmly. Clone size, where shown, is once, few, many, or a class for clones that have expanded.

>TRBV30|NA|medium-sized|TRBJ1-4
CAWKKPQLSQLEKLFF
TGTGCCTGGAAAAAACCGCAACTCAGCCAGCTTGAAAAACTGTTTTTT
>TRBV28|TRBD1|NA|TRBJ1-3
CASNPGGETGAGNTIYF
TGTGCCAGCAACCCTGGGGGGGAGACAGGGGCTGGAAACACCATATATTTT
>TRBV25-1|TRBD2|NA|TRBJ2-1
CASTEGTSGGASYNEQFF
TGTGCCAGCACAGAAGGGACTAGCGGGGGGGCGTCCTACAATGAGCAGTTCTTC
>TRBV7-9|TRBD2|NA|TRBJ2-5
CASSQSSGGAETQYF
TGTGCCAGCAGCCAATCTAGCGGGGGGGCAGAGACCCAGTACTTC
>TRBV7-2|NA|NA|TRBJ2-6
CASSNYGEEYGANVLTF
TGTGCCAGCAGCAATTACGGCGAGGAATACGGGGCCAACGTCCTGACTTTC
>TRBV18|TRBD1|NA|TRBJ1-2
CASSPVSGTVANYGYTF
TGTGCCAGCTCACCAGTGTCGGGGACAGTAGCTAACTATGGCTACACCTTC
>TRBV30|TRBD1|NA|TRBJ1-4
CAWSSRDRGLEKLFF
TGTGCCTGGAGTTCCCGGGACAGGGGATTGGAAAAACTGTTTTTT
>TRBV7-9|TRBD1|NA|TRBJ1-1
CASSRGQEGSTEAFF
TGTGCCAGCAGCCGGGGACAGGAGGGGAGCACTGAAGCTTTCTTT
>TRBV7-9|TRBD1|once|TRBJ2-3
CASPQGAFTDTQYF
TGTGCCAGCCCACAGGGGGCTTTCACAGATACGCAGTATTTT
>TRBV19|TRBD1|medium-sized|TRBJ1-5
CASSYYQTGGGQPQHF
TGTGCCAGTAGTTACTACCAAACAGGGGGCGGTCAGCCCCAGCATTTT
>TRBV4-3|TRBD1|NA|TRBJ2-1
CASSGQGMDEQFF
TGCGCCAGCAGCGGACAGGGGATGGATGAGCAGTTCTTC
>TRBV14|NA|NA|TRBJ1-1
CASSPPGPNMNTEAFF
TGTGCCAGCAGCCCCCCCGGACCTAACATGAACACTGAAGCTTTCTTT
>TRBV7-6|NA|NA|TRBJ2-3
CASSAKWGPDTQYF
TGTGCCAGCAGCGCAAAATGGGGCCCCGATACGCAGTATTTT
>TRBV27|NA|medium-sized|TRBJ2-3
CASGRPTDTQYF
TGTGCCAGCGGCCGCCCGACAGATACGCAGTATTTT
>TRBV4-2|NA|NA|TRBJ2-3
CASSLQTGTDTQYF
TGTGCCAGCAGCCTACAGACAGGCACAGATACGCAGTATTTT
>TRBV2|NA|NA|TRBJ1-5
CASRGRGPQSNQPQHF
TGTGCCAGCAGGGGGAGGGGTCCGCAAAGCAATCAGCCCCAGCATTTT
>TRBV6-5|NA|NA|TRBJ1-4
CASSLQSGGNEKLFF
TGTGCCAGCAGTCTCCAATCGGGGGGTAATGAAAAACTGTTTTTT
>TRBV10-3|NA|NA|TRBJ2-6
CAISGASGANVLTF
TGTGCCATCAGTGGTGCGTCTGGGGCCAACGTCCTGACTTTC
>TRBV28|TRBD1|once|TRBJ1-2
CASGKPGQETYGYTF
TGTGCCAGCGGTAAACCGGGACAGGAGACCTATGGCTACACCTTC
>TRBV6-9|TRBD2|NA|TRBJ2-3
CASSLRGERTDTQYF
TGTGCCAGCAGTTTGCGGGGGGAACGCACAGATACGCAGTATTTT
>TRBV4-1|TRBD2|NA|TRBJ2-1
CASSQKSGGVGYNEQFF
TGCGCCAGCAGCCAAAAAAGTGGGGGGGTCGGATACAATGAGCAGTTCTTC
>TRBV4-3|TRBD1|NA|TRBJ1-4
CASSPGTGSGEKLFF
TGCGCCAGCAGCCCTGGGACAGGCTCCGGGGAAAAACTGTTTTTT
>TRBV19|NA|NA|TRBJ1-1
CASSIGSHTEAFF
TGTGCCAGTAGTATTGGCAGCCACACTGAAGCTTTCTTT
>TRBV4-1|TRBD2|large|TRBJ2-1
CASSQLNAASGGASYNEQFF
TGCGCCAGCAGCCAACTCAACGCGGCTAGCGGGGGGGCATCCTACAATGAGCAGTTCTTC
>TRBV7-2|NA|NA|TRBJ1-2
CASSSYGYTF
TGTGCCAGCAGCTCTTATGGCTACACCTTC
>TRBV19|NA|NA|TRBJ2-7
CASSTFLNYEQYF
TGTGCCAGTAGTACTTTCCTTAACTACGAGCAGTACTTC
>TRBV18|NA|NA|TRBJ1-6
CASSPRARAYNSPLHF
TGTGCCAGCTCACCACGGGCTAGAGCCTATAATTCACCCCTCCACTTT
>TRBV20-1|NA|NA|TRBJ2-5
CSARPQETQYF
TGCAGTGCTAGACCCCAAGAGACCCAGTACTTC
>TRBV7-2|TRBD1|NA|TRBJ2-3
CASGTTGGAGDTQYF
TGTGCCAGCGGAACCACAGGGGGCGCGGGAGATACGCAGTATTTT
>TRBV11-2|NA|NA|TRBJ2-7
CASSLVPSGRSGLSYEQYF
TGTGCCAGCAGCTTAGTACCCAGCGGAAGGTCGGGGCTCTCCTACGAGCAGTACTTC